Sequencing of this T cell receptor (beta chain) was carried out in a study of blood T cell repertoires in COVID-19. Study-level information: The samples span acute and convalescent COVID-19 from the United States, Italy and Spain. Nucleic acid was either cDNA or gDNA, and it came from T cells, B-cell-depleted T cells, or PBMCs.

In the study's own analysis: Quantification of nucleated cells was approximated via reference gene primer amplification. TCRdb's table, derived via immunoSEQ multiplex PCR, lists solely in-frame clones and lacks some. V and J calls and clone size follow that table, whereas D and trimming were derived from the DNA. The sample yields about 120,000 clones, about 80% seen once. Sequenced input: peripheral blood. This sequence was found in a man between 70 and 80 years old with active or convalescent COVID-19.

CDR3 DNA: TGTGCCAGTAGTATAGTATCCCCGAATGAGCAGTTCTTC. Translation gives CASSIVSPNEQFF. The chain combines TRBV19 with TRBJ2-1; D call uncertain. The CDR3 is 13 residues long. Germline loops: CDR1 LNHDA, CDR2 SQIVND (reference sequence). The V and J ends lost 1 base and 7 bases respectively, with 8 bases between them.